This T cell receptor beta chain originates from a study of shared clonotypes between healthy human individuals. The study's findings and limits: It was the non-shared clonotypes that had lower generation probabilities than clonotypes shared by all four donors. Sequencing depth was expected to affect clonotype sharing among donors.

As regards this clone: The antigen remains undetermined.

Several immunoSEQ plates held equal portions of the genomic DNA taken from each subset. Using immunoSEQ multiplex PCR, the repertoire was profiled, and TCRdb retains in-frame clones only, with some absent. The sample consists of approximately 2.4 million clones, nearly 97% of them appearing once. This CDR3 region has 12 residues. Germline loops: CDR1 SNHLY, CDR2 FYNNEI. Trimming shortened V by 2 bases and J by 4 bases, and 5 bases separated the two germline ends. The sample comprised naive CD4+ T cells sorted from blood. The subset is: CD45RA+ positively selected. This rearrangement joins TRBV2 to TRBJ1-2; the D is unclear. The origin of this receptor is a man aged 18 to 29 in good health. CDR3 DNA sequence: TGTGCCAGCAGTGAAATGGGCTATGGCTACACCTTC. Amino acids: CASSEMGYGYTF.